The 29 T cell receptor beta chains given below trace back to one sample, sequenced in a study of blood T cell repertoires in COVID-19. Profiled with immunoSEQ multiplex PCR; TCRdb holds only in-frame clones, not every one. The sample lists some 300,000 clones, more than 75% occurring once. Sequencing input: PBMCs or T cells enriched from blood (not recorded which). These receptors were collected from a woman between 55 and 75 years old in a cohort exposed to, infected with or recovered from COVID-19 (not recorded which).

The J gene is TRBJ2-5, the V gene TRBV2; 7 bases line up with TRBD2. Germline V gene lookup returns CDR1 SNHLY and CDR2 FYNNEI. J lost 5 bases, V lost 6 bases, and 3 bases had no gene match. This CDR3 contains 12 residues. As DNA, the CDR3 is TGTGCCAGCAGGGGGGGGGAGGAGACCCAGTACTTC. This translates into CASRGGEETQYF.

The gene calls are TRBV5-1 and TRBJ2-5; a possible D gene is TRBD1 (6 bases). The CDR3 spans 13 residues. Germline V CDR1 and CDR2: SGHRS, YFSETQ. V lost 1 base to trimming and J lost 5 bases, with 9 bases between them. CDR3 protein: CASSLTGFETQYF. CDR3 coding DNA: TGCGCCAGCAGCTTGACAGGGTTCGAGACCCAGTACTTC.

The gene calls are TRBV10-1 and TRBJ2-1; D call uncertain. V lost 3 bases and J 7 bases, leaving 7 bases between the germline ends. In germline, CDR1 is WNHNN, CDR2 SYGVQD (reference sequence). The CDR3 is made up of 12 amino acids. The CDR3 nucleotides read TGCGCCAGCAGTGACCCGCGGAATGAGCAGTTCTTC. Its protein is CASSDPRNEQFF.

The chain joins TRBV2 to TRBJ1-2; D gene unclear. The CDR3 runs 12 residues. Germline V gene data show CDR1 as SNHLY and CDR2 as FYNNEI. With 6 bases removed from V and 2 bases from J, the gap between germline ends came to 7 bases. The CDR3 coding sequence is TGTGCCAGCAGGACGGGGAACTATGGCTACACCTTC. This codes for CASRTGNYGYTF.

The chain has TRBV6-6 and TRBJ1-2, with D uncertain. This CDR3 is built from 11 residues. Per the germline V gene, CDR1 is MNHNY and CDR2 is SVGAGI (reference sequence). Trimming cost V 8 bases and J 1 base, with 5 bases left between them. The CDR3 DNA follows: TGTGCCAGCGGTAGTAACTATGGCTACACCTTC. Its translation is CASGSNYGYTF.

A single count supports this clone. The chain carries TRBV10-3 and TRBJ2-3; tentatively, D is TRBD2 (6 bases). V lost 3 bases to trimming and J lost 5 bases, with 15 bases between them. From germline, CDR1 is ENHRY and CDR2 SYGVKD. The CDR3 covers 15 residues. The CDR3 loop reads CAISDPGEKVDTQYF. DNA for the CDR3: TGTGCCATCAGTGATCCGGGGGAGAAGGTAGATACGCAGTATTTT.

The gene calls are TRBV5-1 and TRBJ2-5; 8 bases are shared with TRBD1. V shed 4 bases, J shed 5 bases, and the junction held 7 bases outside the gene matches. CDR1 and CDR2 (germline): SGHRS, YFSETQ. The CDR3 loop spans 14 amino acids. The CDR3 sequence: CASSASSGGETQYF. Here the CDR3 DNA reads TGCGCCAGCAGCGCCTCCTCAGGGGGCGAGACCCAGTACTTC.

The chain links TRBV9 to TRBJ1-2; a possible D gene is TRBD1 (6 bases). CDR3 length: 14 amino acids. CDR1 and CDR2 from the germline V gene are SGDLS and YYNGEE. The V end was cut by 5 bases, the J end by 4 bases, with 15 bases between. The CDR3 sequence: CASSAMDRPYGYTF. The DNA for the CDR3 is TGTGCCAGCAGTGCTATGGACAGACCCTATGGCTACACCTTC.

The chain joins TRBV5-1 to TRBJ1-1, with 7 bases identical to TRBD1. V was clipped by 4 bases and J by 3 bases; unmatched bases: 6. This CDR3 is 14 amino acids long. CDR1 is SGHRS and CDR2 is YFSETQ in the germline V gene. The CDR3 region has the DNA TGCGCCAGCAGCCCCCAAGGGACAGACACTGAAGCTTTCTTT. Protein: CASSPQGTDTEAFF.

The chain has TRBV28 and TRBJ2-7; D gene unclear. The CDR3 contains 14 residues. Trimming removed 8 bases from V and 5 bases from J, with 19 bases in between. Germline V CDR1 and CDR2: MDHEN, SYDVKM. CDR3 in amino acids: CASATRPRHDEQYF. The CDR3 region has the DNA TGTGCCAGCGCCACCCGGCCCAGGCACGACGAGCAGTACTTC.

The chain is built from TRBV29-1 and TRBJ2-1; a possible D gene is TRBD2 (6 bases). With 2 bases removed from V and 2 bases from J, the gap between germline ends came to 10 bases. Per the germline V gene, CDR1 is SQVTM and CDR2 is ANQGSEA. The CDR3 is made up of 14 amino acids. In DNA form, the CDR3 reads TGCAGCGTTGAACCGGGGGAAACCTACAATGAGCAGTTCTTC. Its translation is CSVEPGETYNEQFF.

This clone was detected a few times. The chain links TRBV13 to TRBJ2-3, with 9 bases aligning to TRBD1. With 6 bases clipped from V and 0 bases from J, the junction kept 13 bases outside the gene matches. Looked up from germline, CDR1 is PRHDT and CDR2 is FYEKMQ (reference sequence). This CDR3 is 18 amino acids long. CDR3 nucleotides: TGTGCCAGCAGACAGCGAGGGGGACAGGGCTATAGCACAGATACGCAGTATTTT. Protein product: CASRQRGGQGYSTDTQYF.

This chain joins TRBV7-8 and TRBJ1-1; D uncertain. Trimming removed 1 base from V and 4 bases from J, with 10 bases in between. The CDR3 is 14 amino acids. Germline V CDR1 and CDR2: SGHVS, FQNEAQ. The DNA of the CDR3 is TGTGCCAGCAGCTTAGAGTTGTTGAGCACTGAAGCTTTCTTT. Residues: CASSLELLSTEAFF. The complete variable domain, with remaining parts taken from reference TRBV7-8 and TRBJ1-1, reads GAGVSQSPRYKVAKRGQDVALRCDPISGHVSLFWYQQALGQGPEFLTYFQNEAQLDKSGLPSDRFFAERPEGSVSTLKIQRTQQEDSAVYLCASSLELLSTEAFFGQGTRLTVV.

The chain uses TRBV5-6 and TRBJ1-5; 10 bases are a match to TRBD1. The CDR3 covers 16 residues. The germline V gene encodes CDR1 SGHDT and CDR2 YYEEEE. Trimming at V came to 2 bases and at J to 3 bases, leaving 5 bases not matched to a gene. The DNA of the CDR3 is TGTGCCAGCAGCTTCTTGGGACAGGGGCCCAATCAGCCCCAGCATTTT. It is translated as CASSFLGQGPNQPQHF.

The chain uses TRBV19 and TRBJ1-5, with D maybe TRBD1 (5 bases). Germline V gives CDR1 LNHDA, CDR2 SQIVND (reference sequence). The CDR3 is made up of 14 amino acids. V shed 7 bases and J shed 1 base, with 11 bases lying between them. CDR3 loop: CASTSGRSNQPQHF. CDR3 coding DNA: TGTGCCAGTACGTCAGGGAGGAGCAATCAGCCCCAGCATTTT.

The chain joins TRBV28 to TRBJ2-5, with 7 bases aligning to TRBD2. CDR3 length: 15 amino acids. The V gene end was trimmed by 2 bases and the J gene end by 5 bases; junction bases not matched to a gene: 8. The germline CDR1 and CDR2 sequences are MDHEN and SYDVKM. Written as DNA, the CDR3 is TGTGCCAGCAGTTTACCTACTCGGGGAGGGGAGACCCAGTACTTC. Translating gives CASSLPTRGGETQYF.

The CDR3 is CAISGGTGAHEQYF. In DNA form, the CDR3 reads TGTGCCATCAGTGGAGGGACAGGGGCCCACGAGCAGTACTTC. The chain carries TRBV10-3 and TRBJ2-7; 10 bases are a match to TRBD1. The V and J ends lost 4 bases and 5 bases, in that order; junction bases with no gene match: 5. Germline V gives CDR1 ENHRY, CDR2 SYGVKD. The CDR3 has 14 residues.

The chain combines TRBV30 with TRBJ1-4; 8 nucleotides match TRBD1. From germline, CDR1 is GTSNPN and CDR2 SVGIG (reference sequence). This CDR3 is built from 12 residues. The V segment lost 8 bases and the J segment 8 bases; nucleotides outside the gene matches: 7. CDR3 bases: TGTGCCCAGGGACAGGAGGGAGAAAAACTGTTTTTT. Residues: CAQGQEGEKLFF.

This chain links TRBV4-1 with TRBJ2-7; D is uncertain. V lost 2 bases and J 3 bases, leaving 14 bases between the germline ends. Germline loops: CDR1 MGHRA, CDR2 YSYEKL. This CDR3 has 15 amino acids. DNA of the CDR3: TGCGCCAGCAGCCAACCGTCCTCTCTACTCTACGAGCAGTACTTC. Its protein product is CASSQPSSLLYEQYF.

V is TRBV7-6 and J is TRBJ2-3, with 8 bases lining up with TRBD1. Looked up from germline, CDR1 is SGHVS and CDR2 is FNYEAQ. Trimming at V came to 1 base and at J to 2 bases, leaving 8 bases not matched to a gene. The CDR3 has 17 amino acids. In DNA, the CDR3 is TGTGCCAGCAGCTTAGGGCCGGGACAGGCATTCACAGATACGCAGTATTTT. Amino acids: CASSLGPGQAFTDTQYF.

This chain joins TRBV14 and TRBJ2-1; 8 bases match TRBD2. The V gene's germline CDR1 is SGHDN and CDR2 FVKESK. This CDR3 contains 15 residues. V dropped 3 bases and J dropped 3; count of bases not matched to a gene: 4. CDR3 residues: CASSQTGTSYNEQFF. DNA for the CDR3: TGTGCCAGCAGCCAGACCGGGACTAGCTACAATGAGCAGTTCTTC.

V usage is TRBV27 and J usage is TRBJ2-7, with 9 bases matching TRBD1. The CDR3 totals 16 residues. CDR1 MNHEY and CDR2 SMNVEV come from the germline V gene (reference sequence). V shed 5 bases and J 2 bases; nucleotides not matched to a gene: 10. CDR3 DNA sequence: TGTGCCAGCAGTATTAGCCGGGACAGGGTTCCCTACGAGCAGTACTTC. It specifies CASSISRDRVPYEQYF.

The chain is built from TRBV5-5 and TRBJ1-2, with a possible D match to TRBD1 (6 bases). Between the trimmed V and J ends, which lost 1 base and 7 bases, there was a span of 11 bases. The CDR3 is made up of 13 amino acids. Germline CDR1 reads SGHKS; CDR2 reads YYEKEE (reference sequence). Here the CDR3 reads CASSLRAGAGYTF. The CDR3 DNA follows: TGTGCCAGCAGCTTGAGAGCAGGGGCTGGCTACACCTTC. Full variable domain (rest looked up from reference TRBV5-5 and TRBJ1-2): DAGVTQSPTHLIKTRGQQVTLRCSPISGHKSVSWYQQVLGQGPQFIFQYYEKEERGRGNFPDRFSARQFPNYSSELNVNALLLGDSALYLCASSLRAGAGYTFGSGTRLTVV.

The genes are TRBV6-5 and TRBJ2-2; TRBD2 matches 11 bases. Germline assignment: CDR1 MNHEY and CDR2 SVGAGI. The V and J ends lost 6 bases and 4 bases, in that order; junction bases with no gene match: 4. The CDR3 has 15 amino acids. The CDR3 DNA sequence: TGTGCCAGCAGCCTACTAGCGGGAGTCACCGGGGAGCTGTTTTTT. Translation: CASSLLAGVTGELFF.

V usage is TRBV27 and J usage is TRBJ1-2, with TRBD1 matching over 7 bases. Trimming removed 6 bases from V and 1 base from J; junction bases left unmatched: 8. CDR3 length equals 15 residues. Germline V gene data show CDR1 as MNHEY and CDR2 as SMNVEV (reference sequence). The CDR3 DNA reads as TGTGCCAGCAGCCTAGCGAGGGACAGTAACTATGGCTACACCTTC. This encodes CASSLARDSNYGYTF.

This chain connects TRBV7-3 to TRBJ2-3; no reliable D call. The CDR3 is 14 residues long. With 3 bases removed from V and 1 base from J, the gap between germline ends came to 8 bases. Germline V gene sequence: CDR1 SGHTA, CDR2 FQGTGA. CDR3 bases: TGTGCCAGCAGCTTTGACCGGGGCACAGATACGCAGTATTTT. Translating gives CASSFDRGTDTQYF.

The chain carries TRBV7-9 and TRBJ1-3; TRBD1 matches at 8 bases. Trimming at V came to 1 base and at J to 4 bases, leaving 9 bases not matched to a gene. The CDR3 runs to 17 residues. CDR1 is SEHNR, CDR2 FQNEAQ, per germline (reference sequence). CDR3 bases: TGTGCCAGCAGCTTAGTAGGACAGGGAGTCTCCGGAAACACCATATATTTT. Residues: CASSLVGQGVSGNTIYF.

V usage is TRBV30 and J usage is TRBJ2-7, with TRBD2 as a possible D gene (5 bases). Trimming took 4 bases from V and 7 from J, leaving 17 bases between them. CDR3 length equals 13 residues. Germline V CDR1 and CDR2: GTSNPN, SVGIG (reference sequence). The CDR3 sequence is CAWTPASSAEQYF. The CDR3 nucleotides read TGTGCCTGGACGCCGGCGAGTAGCGCGGAGCAGTACTTC.

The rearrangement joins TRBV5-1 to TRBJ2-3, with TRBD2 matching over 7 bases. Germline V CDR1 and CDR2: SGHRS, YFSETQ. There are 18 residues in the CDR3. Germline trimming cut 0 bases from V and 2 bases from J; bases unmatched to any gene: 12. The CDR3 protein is CASSLEPAGISPTDTQYF. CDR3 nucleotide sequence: TGCGCCAGCAGCTTGGAGCCAGCGGGAATTTCCCCCACAGATACGCAGTATTTT.